The next 14 T cell receptor beta chains were all read from a single sample in a study of blood T cells in healthy people across ages. Together with a sample-barcoded 5' primer, a J-beta primer mix was included in a second PCR lasting about 6 to 11 cycles. TCRdb re-derived calls from the 5' RACE reads in MiXCR, one entry per CDR3 protein. The data hold 700,000 to 1,000,000 distinct CDR3 sequences, with around 45% observed a single time. Sequenced sample: blood. These receptors originate from a man aged 55 to 70 in good health.

The chain employs TRBV14 and TRBJ2-5, with 9 bases fitting TRBD1. CDR3 length: 13 amino acids. V lost 8 bases to trimming and J lost 7 bases; unmatched junction nucleotides: 8. Germline V gene lookup returns CDR1 SGHDN and CDR2 FVKESK. For the CDR3, the DNA is TGTGCCAGCGGGACAGGGACGATAGGGACCCAGTACTTC. Amino acid sequence: CASGTGTIGTQYF.

This chain connects TRBV7-9 to TRBJ2-7; no clear D gene. Deletions cut 5 bases from V and 2 bases from J, with 13 bases between. This CDR3 has 14 residues. Germline V gene data show CDR1 as SEHNR and CDR2 as FQNEAQ (reference sequence). The DNA of the CDR3 is TGTGCCAGCAGCACCCAAGCGCAGACCTACGAGCAGTACTTC. Translated: CASSTQAQTYEQYF.

This clonotype has just a few counts. The chain combines TRBV12-5 with TRBJ1-5; 7 bases match TRBD1. The CDR3 sequence is 16 residues long. CDR1 is LGHNT, CDR2 FRNRAP, per germline. The V gene end was trimmed by 3 bases and the J gene end by 5 bases; junction bases not matched to a gene: 10. CDR3 in amino acids: CASGFSTGLYDQPQHF. DNA of the CDR3: TGTGCTAGTGGTTTCTCGACAGGGTTGTATGATCAGCCCCAGCATTTT.

The V and J genes are TRBV29-1 and TRBJ2-7; 7 bases align to TRBD1. CDR1 and CDR2 (germline): SQVTM, ANQGSEA. This CDR3 is built from 14 residues. Trimming cost V 3 bases and J 4 bases; bases outside gene matches: 9. The CDR3 loop is CSVELTGKVYEQYF. The CDR3 region has the DNA TGCAGCGTTGAGCTGACAGGGAAGGTGTACGAGCAGTACTTC.

The chain carries TRBV12-3 or TRBV12-4 and TRBJ1-2; D perhaps matches TRBD1 (6 bases). V lost 5 bases to trimming and J lost 6 bases, with 16 bases between them. The CDR3 runs 14 residues. CDR3 nucleotide sequence: TGTGCCAGCAGTCTCCACGGGGGCGGGAATGGCTACACCTTC. Amino acids: CASSLHGGGNGYTF.

This clonotype was counted a few times. This rearrangement joins TRBV3-1 to TRBJ2-2; D is ambiguous. Deletions cut 0 bases from V and 9 bases from J, with 11 bases between. This CDR3 is built from 14 residues. Germline V gene lookup returns CDR1 LGHDT and CDR2 YNNKEL (reference sequence). In DNA, the CDR3 is TGTGCCAGCAGCCAAGATGGTGGCGCCCGGGAGCTGTTTTTT. Amino acid sequence: CASSQDGGARELFF.

The CDR3 protein is CSVVRSGAYDEQYF. The CDR3 bases are TGCAGCGTTGTCAGGAGCGGGGCCTACGATGAGCAGTACTTC. J is TRBJ2-5 and V is TRBV29-1; TRBD2 aligns across 7 bases. This CDR3 spans 14 amino acids. Germline V gene sequence: CDR1 SQVTM, CDR2 ANQGSEA. The V gene end was trimmed by 4 bases and the J gene end by 11 bases; junction bases not matched to a gene: 16. The whole variable domain, filled in from reference TRBV29-1 and TRBJ2-5, reads SAVISQKPSRDICQRGTSLTIQCQVDSQVTMMFWYRQQPGQSLTLIATANQGSEATYESGFVIDKFPISRPNLTFSTLTVSNMSPEDSSIYLCSVVRSGAYDEQYFGPGTRLLVL.

The chain joins TRBV21-1 to TRBJ2-5; the table's D call, TRBD1, has no DNA check behind it. TRBV21-1 is classified as a pseudogene. This CDR3 contains 16 residues. CDR3 amino acids: CASSARGRQGIETQYF. CDR3 sequence (DNA): TGTGCCAGCAGCGCCCGCGGGAGACAGGGGATAGAGACCCAGTACTTC.

V and J are TRBV20-1 and TRBJ2-1; 8 nucleotides agree with TRBD2. V lost 5 bases, J lost 6 bases, and 6 bases stayed unmatched. Germline values: CDR1 DFQATT, CDR2 SNEGSKA (reference sequence). The CDR3 runs 13 residues. CDR3 sequence (DNA): TGCAGTGCTTCCGGGACTAGGTTCAATGAGCAGTTCTTC. This encodes CSASGTRFNEQFF.

This clonotype was seen many times. This chain connects TRBV29-1 to TRBJ2-5; TRBD2 is a possible D gene (5 bases). This CDR3 is built from 13 residues. The germline V gene encodes CDR1 SQVTM and CDR2 ANQGSEA. Deletions cut 7 bases from V and 5 bases from J, with 17 bases between. CDR3 in amino acids: CSAASGIWETQYF. CDR3 DNA: TGCAGCGCCGCCTCGGGGATTTGGGAGACCCAGTACTTC.

This clonotype was seen many times. This chain connects TRBV29-1 to TRBJ2-7; 13 bases agree with TRBD2. CDR1 SQVTM and CDR2 ANQGSEA come from the germline V gene. This CDR3 spans 13 amino acids. V gave up 4 bases and J gave up 3 bases; unmatched junction bases: 0. CDR3 sequence: CSVGLAGGYEQYF. In nucleotides, the CDR3 is TGCAGCGTTGGACTAGCGGGGGGCTACGAGCAGTACTTC.

V gene TRBV7-9 combines with J gene TRBJ1-4; tentatively, D is TRBD1 (5 bases). V gave up 5 bases and J gave up 2 bases, with 12 bases separating them. Germline CDR1 reads SEHNR; CDR2 reads FQNEAQ (reference sequence). This CDR3 spans 15 amino acids. The CDR3 DNA follows: TGTGCCAGCAGCCTCGGGGGGAACACTAATGAAAAACTGTTTTTT. Its translation: CASSLGGNTNEKLFF.

This clonotype was detected ten times or more. Since a much larger clone is just one base distant, this may be a read error. The gene calls are TRBV29-1 and TRBJ2-7; the match to TRBD1 covers 7 bases. This CDR3 region has 14 residues. The germline V gene encodes CDR1 SQVTM and CDR2 ANQGSEA. V dropped 3 bases and J dropped 7; count of bases not matched to a gene: 12. DNA for the CDR3: TGCAGCGTTGAGCAACAGGGGTCCTTCAATGAGCAGTACTTC. Translation gives CSVEQQGSFNEQYF.

V and J are TRBV6-2 or TRBV6-3 and TRBJ2-5, with 9 bases matching TRBD2. The J segment lost 1 base and the V segment lost 10 bases, leaving 7 bases of the junction unmatched. The germline V gene encodes CDR1 MNHEY and CDR2 SVGEGT. The CDR3 consists of 14 residues. CDR3 DNA: TGTGCCACCGTACTAGCGGGTAGCCAAGAGACCCAGTACTTC. As protein: CATVLAGSQETQYF.